This TCR beta chain was identified during a study of blood T cell repertoires in COVID-19. The wider study: PBMCs, B-cell-depleted T cells, or T cells were the source of the cDNA or gDNA that made up the material.

CDR3 length equals 13 residues. CDR1 and CDR2 (germline): SGHNT, YYREEE (reference sequence). The V and J ends lost 4 bases and 3 bases, in that order; junction bases with no gene match: 3. In assigning cohorts, the study relied on participant-reported clinical history. Repertoires were generated with immunoSEQ multiplex PCR, while TCRdb's copy carries only in-frame clones and drops some. The sample has fewer than 350,000 clones; over 75% are singletons. This chain connects TRBV5-4 to TRBJ1-2; TRBD1 matches at 7 bases. The clonotype was recovered from a man younger than 45 who had recovered from COVID-19. The sequencing input was PBMCs or T cells enriched from blood (not recorded which). The CDR3 sequence is CASSQGQDYGYTF. CDR3 DNA: TGTGCCAGCAGCCAAGGACAGGACTATGGCTACACCTTC.